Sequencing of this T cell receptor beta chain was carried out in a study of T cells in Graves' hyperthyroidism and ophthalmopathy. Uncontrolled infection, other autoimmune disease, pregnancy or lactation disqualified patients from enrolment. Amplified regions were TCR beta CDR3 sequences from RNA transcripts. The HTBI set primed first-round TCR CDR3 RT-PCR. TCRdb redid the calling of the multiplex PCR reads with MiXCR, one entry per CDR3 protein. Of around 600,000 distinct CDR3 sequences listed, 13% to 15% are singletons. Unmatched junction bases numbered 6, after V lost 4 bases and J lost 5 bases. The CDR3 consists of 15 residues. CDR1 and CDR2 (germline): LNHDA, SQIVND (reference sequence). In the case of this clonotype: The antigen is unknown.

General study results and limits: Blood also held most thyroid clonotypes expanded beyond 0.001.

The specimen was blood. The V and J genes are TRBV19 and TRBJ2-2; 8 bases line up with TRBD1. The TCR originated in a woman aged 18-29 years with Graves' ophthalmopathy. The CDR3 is CASSKNRGSTGELFF. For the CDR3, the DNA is TGTGCCAGTAGTAAGAACAGGGGGAGTACCGGGGAGCTGTTTTTT.